This TCR beta chain was found in a study of identical twins. Study results and caveats: Excess sharing between twins was weaker in beta out-of-frame sequences. While abundant cord blood beta clonotypes carried fewer insertions, memory repertoires showed no such pattern.

Germline V lookup: CDR1 SGHDT, CDR2 YYEEEE. The CDR3 is made up of 16 amino acids. The germline V and J ends were trimmed by 6 bases and 0 bases, with 16 bases remaining between them. This clonotype has a handful of counts. What it binds is not known. TCRdb re-called the 5' RACE reads through MiXCR, storing one row per CDR3 protein. The table shows hundreds of thousands of distinct CDR3 sequences, with about 20% occurring only once. These data were also reused for a study on T cells expressing NK-cell markers. That study reports: What restricted sorting to alpha-beta TCR T cells in several experiments was an anti-gamma-delta TCR antibody. Over 5 donors carried dominant NKG2C+ clonotypes that made up 1.0-7.0% of their CD8+ T cells.

Source material: PBMCs. The clonotype originates from a woman under 30 in good health. This chain links TRBV5-6 with TRBJ2-1; the D gene is possibly TRBD1 (6 bases). The CDR3 nucleotides read TGTGCCAGCAACGTTCCTGGACAGAGCTCCTACAATGAGCAGTTCTTC. It encodes CASNVPGQSSYNEQFF.